Shown below are 25 T cell receptor beta chains from a single sample sequenced in a study of OX40 agonist ivuxolimab in advanced cancers. Sequenced by immunoSEQ multiplex PCR; TCRdb stores in-frame clones only, minus some. The profile shows fewer than 15,000 clones, approximately 87% of them singletons. Sequenced here: CD4+ or CD8+ T cells sorted from blood, sampled in a trial of the OX40 agonist ivuxolimab. These receptors all stem from an adult with an advanced solid tumor such as melanoma, head and neck, liver or kidney cancer.

The V and J genes are TRBV5-4 and TRBJ2-7; D is unclear. The CDR3 runs 13 residues. The V gene's germline CDR1 is SGHNT and CDR2 YYREEE (reference sequence). Deletions cut 2 bases from V and 1 base from J, with 7 bases between. For the CDR3, the DNA is TGTGCCAGCAGCTTAACGAGTTCCTACGAGCAGTACTTC. As protein: CASSLTSSYEQYF.

V and J are TRBV6-5 and TRBJ1-5; 7 bases are a match to TRBD1. Germline assignment: CDR1 MNHEY and CDR2 SVGAGI. J lost 0 bases, V lost 6 bases, and 5 bases had no gene match. This CDR3 contains 15 residues. The CDR3 sequence: CASSVQGYSNQPQHF. CDR3 in DNA: TGTGCCAGCAGCGTACAGGGGTATAGCAATCAGCCCCAGCATTTT.

This clone was found a few times. In nucleotides, the CDR3 is TGTGCCAGCAGTGTGATAAGTGGCGAGCAGTACTTC. Residues: CASSVISGEQYF. V gene TRBV6-1 combines with J gene TRBJ2-7, with D unresolved. Germline assignment: CDR1 MNHNS and CDR2 SASEGT. The length of the CDR3 is 12 residues. The V and J ends lost 4 bases and 6 bases respectively, with 10 bases between them.

This clone was seen just once. V is TRBV11-2 and J is TRBJ1-2; D remains unclear. Germline CDR1 reads SGHAT; CDR2 reads FQNNGV. With 3 bases removed from V and 0 bases from J, the gap between germline ends came to 14 bases. The CDR3 has 16 amino acids. CDR3 sequence reads: CASSLASGFANYGYTF. The CDR3 region has the DNA TGTGCCAGCAGCTTGGCATCGGGCTTCGCTAACTATGGCTACACCTTC.

The chain is built from TRBV7-8 and TRBJ2-2; D unresolved. Per germline, CDR1 SGHVS and CDR2 FQNEAQ. CDR3 length: 13 amino acids. V dropped 6 bases and J dropped 0 bases, with 5 bases sitting between them. The CDR3 DNA is TGTGCCAGCAGTCGAGCGAACACCGGGGAGCTGTTTTTT. Translated: CASSRANTGELFF.

The chain couples TRBV29-1 to TRBJ2-5, with TRBD2 identical over 8 bases. Germline-derived CDR1 and CDR2 are SQVTM and ANQGSEA. Trimming at V came to 6 bases and at J to 1 base, leaving 4 bases not matched to a gene. The CDR3 totals 13 residues. As DNA, the CDR3 is TGCAGCGTCTTAGCGGGGCTCCAAGAGACCCAGTACTTC. This encodes CSVLAGLQETQYF.

This clone has a handful of counts. V is TRBV7-9 and J is TRBJ1-1; weak D call: TRBD1 (5 bases). CDR1 and CDR2 (germline): SEHNR, FQNEAQ (reference sequence). The CDR3 is 14 residues long. V lost 1 base to trimming and J lost 0 bases, with 6 bases between them. CDR3 sequence (DNA): TGTGCCAGCAGCTTAGGAGGGGTGAACACTGAAGCTTTCTTT. This gives the protein CASSLGGVNTEAFF.

The gene calls are TRBV28 and TRBJ2-1, with 12 bases identical to TRBD2. After removal of 5 bases from V and 4 bases from J, the junction contained 9 bases not matched to a gene. The CDR3 is made up of 17 amino acids. Germline-derived CDR1 and CDR2 are MDHEN and SYDVKM. The DNA for the CDR3 is TGTGCCAGCAGTGAACGAACTAGCGGGAGGAAGTACAATGAGCAGTTCTTC. Residues: CASSERTSGRKYNEQFF.

V and J are TRBV5-1 and TRBJ2-1; maybe TRBD1 (5 bases). The germline V and J ends were trimmed by 1 base and 2 bases, with 7 bases remaining between them. This CDR3 comprises 14 residues. Germline values: CDR1 SGHRS, CDR2 YFSETQ. CDR3 coding DNA: TGCGCCAGCAGCTTGCTGGGGCCCTACAATGAGCAGTTCTTC. It is translated as CASSLLGPYNEQFF.

The CDR3 sequence is CARRRGEAQYF. The DNA for the CDR3 is TGTGCCAGGAGGCGAGGAGAAGCGCAGTATTTT. The chain is built from TRBV2 and TRBJ2-3, with unresolved D. The CDR3 is 11 residues long. Trimming removed 9 bases from V and 10 bases from J, with 14 bases in between. Germline lookup yields CDR1 SNHLY and CDR2 FYNNEI.

This chain connects TRBV4-1 to TRBJ2-7, with a possible D match to TRBD2 (5 bases). From germline, CDR1 is MGHRA and CDR2 YSYEKL. Trimming cost V 0 bases and J 0 bases, with 15 bases left between them. This CDR3 has 17 amino acids. The CDR3 sequence is CASSQDIGNKYSYEQYF. The CDR3 coding sequence is TGCGCCAGCAGCCAAGATATCGGGAACAAATACTCCTACGAGCAGTACTTC.

The chain employs TRBV7-8 and TRBJ2-7; tentatively, D is TRBD1 or TRBD2 (5 bases each). This CDR3 has 13 amino acids. Trimming removed 3 bases at V and 2 bases at J, with 8 bases between. The germline CDR1 and CDR2 sequences are SGHVS and FQNEAQ. For the CDR3, the DNA is TGTGCCAGCAGCTTGGGACGGACCTACGAGCAGTACTTC. This sequence encodes CASSLGRTYEQYF.

This clone was found once. The chain uses TRBV7-8 and TRBJ2-1, with 12 bases that match TRBD2. CDR3 length: 19 residues. Germline values: CDR1 SGHVS, CDR2 FQNEAQ. The V gene end was trimmed by 1 base and the J gene end by 0 bases; junction bases not matched to a gene: 7. The chain's CDR3 is CASSLVRLAGGSSYNEQFF. CDR3 nucleotide sequence: TGTGCCAGCAGCTTAGTACGGCTAGCGGGAGGGAGCTCCTACAATGAGCAGTTCTTC.

The rearrangement joins TRBV27 to TRBJ1-1, with D maybe TRBD1 (6 bases). V was clipped by 4 bases and J by 3 bases, with 12 bases between them. CDR3 length: 14 amino acids. Germline V gives CDR1 MNHEY, CDR2 SMNVEV (reference sequence). DNA for the CDR3: TGTGCCAGCAGTTCGTGGACAGAGGACACTGAAGCTTTCTTT. This translates into CASSSWTEDTEAFF.

This sequence joins TRBV6-1 and TRBJ2-2, with 10 bases that match TRBD2. CDR3 size: 16 residues. Germline V gene sequence: CDR1 MNHNS, CDR2 SASEGT. J lost 6 bases, V lost 3 bases, and 7 bases had no gene match. The CDR3 sequence: CASSDYSGRAAGELFF. CDR3 in DNA: TGTGCCAGCAGTGATTACAGCGGGAGGGCCGCCGGGGAGCTGTTTTTT.

The gene calls are TRBV9 and TRBJ2-6; TRBD1 is a possible D gene (5 bases). V shed 3 bases and J shed 4 bases, with 8 bases lying between them. Germline values: CDR1 SGDLS, CDR2 YYNGEE. The CDR3 extends over 14 amino acids. The CDR3 spells CASSEGAGANVLTF. CDR3 in DNA: TGTGCCAGCAGCGAAGGGGCGGGGGCCAACGTCCTGACTTTC.

V gene TRBV11-2 combines with J gene TRBJ2-5; D may correspond to TRBD1 or TRBD2 (7 bases each). Germline V gene sequence: CDR1 SGHAT, CDR2 FQNNGV. Trimming removed 0 bases from V and 9 bases from J, with 23 bases in between. The CDR3 loop spans 17 amino acids. CDR3 loop: CASSLELGRGLIGAQYF. Here the CDR3 DNA reads TGTGCCAGCAGCTTAGAATTGGGGAGGGGGCTGATCGGGGCCCAGTACTTC.

The chain joins TRBV7-9 to TRBJ1-2, with a possible D match to TRBD1 (6 bases). This CDR3 contains 15 residues. Germline CDR1 and CDR2: SEHNR and FQNEAQ (reference sequence). Deletions cut 2 bases from V and 3 bases from J, with 13 bases between. The CDR3 DNA reads as TGTGCCAGCAGCTTATTCCCGGACAGTTACTATGGCTACACCTTC. This sequence encodes CASSLFPDSYYGYTF.

This clone was counted between two and nine times. V is TRBV19 and J is TRBJ2-1; no clear D gene. Germline V gives CDR1 LNHDA, CDR2 SQIVND (reference sequence). Trimming removed 8 bases from V and 9 bases from J, with 20 bases in between. This CDR3 is built from 14 residues. This CDR3 reads CASAGHTPELEQFF. The DNA of the CDR3 is TGTGCCAGTGCCGGCCACACCCCTGAACTTGAGCAGTTCTTC.

V and J are TRBV19 and TRBJ1-6; 8 nucleotides match TRBD1. The J segment lost 7 bases and the V segment lost 8 bases, leaving 4 bases of the junction unmatched. Germline CDR1 reads LNHDA; CDR2 reads SQIVND (reference sequence). This CDR3 contains 13 residues. The CDR3 loop reads CASQGASNSPLHF. In DNA, the CDR3 is TGTGCCAGTCAGGGGGCCTCCAATTCACCCCTCCACTTT.

The chain uses TRBV7-8 and TRBJ1-6; D is uncertain. The CDR3 runs to 16 residues. Germline-derived CDR1 and CDR2 are SGHVS and FQNEAQ. The V end lost 1 base, the J end lost 0 bases, and 7 bases lay between the germline ends. DNA for the CDR3: TGTGCCAGCAGCTTAGAAATGAACTCCTATAATTCACCCCTCCACTTT. The encoded protein is CASSLEMNSYNSPLHF.

This clone was counted a few times. In the same sample, other DNA sequences code for this CDR3. The rearrangement links TRBV9 to TRBJ1-2; D ambiguous. V lost 0 bases and J lost 0, with 12 bases in between. Germline assignment: CDR1 SGDLS and CDR2 YYNGEE. The CDR3 is made up of 16 amino acids. CDR3 region: CASSVGLQTANYGYTF. As DNA, the CDR3 is TGTGCCAGCAGCGTAGGTCTACAGACCGCTAACTATGGCTACACCTTC.

The V call is TRBV4-1, the J call TRBJ2-7; D gene ambiguous. Germline lookup yields CDR1 MGHRA and CDR2 YSYEKL. The CDR3 contains 13 residues. V was cut by 0 bases and J by 4 bases, with 7 bases left in between. DNA of the CDR3: TGCGCCAGCAGCCAAGAGTTTAGTTACGAGCAGTACTTC. Translating it yields CASSQEFSYEQYF.

The V and J genes are TRBV7-9 and TRBJ1-2; D perhaps matches TRBD1 (6 bases). Germline values: CDR1 SEHNR, CDR2 FQNEAQ (reference sequence). V was pared by 1 base and J by 8 bases, with 14 bases between. CDR3 length equals 14 residues. Written as DNA, the CDR3 is TGTGCCAGCAGCTTAGTCGACACAGGGCCCGGCTACACCTTC. Its translation is CASSLVDTGPGYTF.

This clone was seen just once. The genes are TRBV9 and TRBJ2-2; D is uncertain. Trimming removed 4 bases at V and 4 bases at J, with 14 bases between. CDR1 is SGDLS, CDR2 YYNGEE, per germline. This CDR3 comprises 15 residues. Written as DNA, the CDR3 is TGTGCCAGCAGCCCCCCGCTAGAGGTCACCGGGGAGCTGTTTTTT. Its protein product is CASSPPLEVTGELFF.